The table lists the clone carrying this T cell receptor beta chain with a few counts. Its antigen is unidentified. This sample stems from a study of identical twins. Study outcomes and limitations: Cord blood beta clonotypes that were abundant carried fewer insertions, and memory repertoires showed no such trend.

CDR1 is SEHNR, CDR2 FQNEAQ, per germline (reference sequence). This CDR3 spans 15 amino acids. Trimming removed 5 bases from V and 5 bases from J, with 18 bases in between. A universal primer site was incorporated via template switching, and the cDNA contained unique molecular identifiers. Each CDR3 protein gets one entry after TCRdb re-called the 5' RACE reads with MiXCR. This table has 250,000 or so distinct CDR3 sequences, roughly 7.5% appearing once. The sample also formed part of further work on yellow fever vaccine responses in identical twins. According to that study: Reportedly, twins' vaccine T cell responses looked partly convergent and partly personalized.

Input material: CD8+ T cells sorted from blood. The chain couples TRBV7-9 to TRBJ2-5; D remains ambiguous. The sequence was obtained from a young woman in good health. The chain's CDR3 is CASSPTFAIGETQYF. CDR3 bases: TGTGCCAGCAGCCCGACGTTTGCAATCGGGGAGACCCAGTACTTC.